Shown below are 11 T cell receptor beta chains from a single sample sequenced in a study of blood T cell repertoires in COVID-19. Assay used: immunoSEQ multiplex PCR; TCRdb lists only in-frame clones, some missing. The sample consists of 150,000 to 200,000 clones, roughly 76% of them appearing once. The sequenced sample was peripheral blood. These receptors all stem from a woman older than 75 with COVID-19, enrolled during active disease.

This clone was seen a few times. This chain's CDR3 is CASSYSNSPLHF. For the CDR3, the DNA is TGTGCCAGCAGCTATAGCAATTCACCCCTCCACTTT. The V and J genes are TRBV5-8 and TRBJ1-6; D gene ambiguous. The V and J ends lost 3 bases and 7 bases respectively, with 5 bases between them. Germline V gives CDR1 SGHTS, CDR2 YDEGEE. The CDR3 runs to 12 residues.

This chain links TRBV28 with TRBJ1-1, with D maybe TRBD1 (6 bases). V was cut by 1 base and J by 1 base, with 13 bases left in between. Germline values: CDR1 MDHEN, CDR2 SYDVKM. This CDR3 is built from 16 residues. The CDR3 loop reads CASSLSTGLPNTEAFF. CDR3 sequence (DNA): TGTGCCAGCAGTTTATCAACAGGGCTCCCGAACACTGAAGCTTTCTTT.

V gene TRBV5-4 combines with J gene TRBJ2-2; D unresolved. The CDR3 sequence is 12 residues long. The V end lost 2 bases, the J end lost 5 bases, and 4 bases lay between the germline ends. The V gene's germline CDR1 is SGHNT and CDR2 YYREEE (reference sequence). This CDR3 reads CASSFGTGELFF. CDR3 coding DNA: TGTGCCAGCAGCTTCGGGACCGGGGAGCTGTTTTTT.

In the case of this clone: The sample carries other DNA sequences with the same CDR3. The J gene is TRBJ1-2, the V gene TRBV3-1 (or the pseudogene TRBV3-2); perhaps TRBD1 as D (6 bases). Trimming shortened V by 1 base and J by 8 bases, and 11 bases separated the two germline ends. The CDR3 is 13 residues long. The germline V gene has CDR1 LGHDT and CDR2 YNNKEL (reference sequence). The CDR3 sequence is CASSQGQGFGYTF. CDR3 coding DNA: TGTGCCAGCAGCCAAGGGCAGGGGTTCGGCTACACCTTC.

This chain connects TRBV2 to TRBJ2-1; D is uncertain. There are 14 residues in the CDR3. Germline CDR1 reads SNHLY; CDR2 reads FYNNEI. The V gene lost 5 bases and the J gene lost 0 bases, with 8 bases spanning the gap. The CDR3 DNA is TGTGCCAGCAGTCTTGTTAGCTCCTACAATGAGCAGTTCTTC. Translation: CASSLVSSYNEQFF.

The CDR3 is CASSELWAGNYNEQFF. In DNA, the CDR3 is TGTGCCAGCAGTGAATTGTGGGCGGGAAACTACAATGAGCAGTTCTTC. The chain uses TRBV6-1 and TRBJ2-1; TRBD2 is a possible D gene (6 bases). The CDR3 is 16 residues long. Trimming removed 2 bases at V and 3 bases at J, with 14 bases between. Germline CDR1 is MNHNS and CDR2 is SASEGT.

This chain links TRBV19 with TRBJ1-5; 8 nucleotides line up with TRBD1. Unmatched junction bases numbered 8, after V lost 2 bases and J lost 2 bases. The CDR3 is made up of 17 amino acids. CDR1 is LNHDA, CDR2 SQIVND, per germline (reference sequence). The CDR3 nucleotides are TGTGCCAGTAGTATAACCAGCAGGGGGCAGGGCAATCAGCCCCAGCATTTT. Its protein is CASSITSRGQGNQPQHF.

The rearrangement uses TRBV29-1 and TRBJ1-1; the D gene is possibly TRBD1 (6 bases). CDR1 is SQVTM and CDR2 is ANQGSEA in the germline V gene. The V and J ends lost 0 bases and 0 bases respectively, with 17 bases between them. This CDR3 region has 17 residues. For the CDR3, the DNA is TGCAGCGTTGAAGATTACGGACAGAAAACCATGAACACTGAAGCTTTCTTT. Residues: CSVEDYGQKTMNTEAFF.

The chain employs TRBV29-1 and TRBJ2-2; 7 bases map to TRBD1. Germline CDR1 reads SQVTM; CDR2 reads ANQGSEA. After removal of 6 bases from V and 5 bases from J, the junction contained 3 bases not matched to a gene. The length of the CDR3 is 12 residues. The CDR3 is CSVTQGTGELFF. The CDR3, as DNA: TGCAGCGTCACACAGGGGACCGGGGAGCTGTTTTTT.

This chain joins TRBV18 and TRBJ2-2; 13 bases fit TRBD2. Germline values: CDR1 KGHSH, CDR2 LQKENI. Trimming removed 4 bases from V and 4 bases from J; junction bases left unmatched: 3. The CDR3 loop spans 16 amino acids. DNA for the CDR3: TGTGCCAGCTCACACGGACTAGCGGGAGTCACCGGGGAGCTGTTTTTT. It codes for CASSHGLAGVTGELFF.

This chain joins TRBV27 and TRBJ2-1; 9 nucleotides agree with TRBD1. V was pared by 2 bases and J by 2 bases, with 4 bases of the junction left unmatched. Looked up from germline, CDR1 is MNHEY and CDR2 is SMNVEV (reference sequence). The CDR3 runs 16 residues. The DNA for the CDR3 is TGTGCCAGCAGTTTAGGACAGGGGTGGCCCTACAATGAGCAGTTCTTC. It translates to CASSLGQGWPYNEQFF.